Following are 5 T cell receptor beta chains from one sample sequenced in a study of blood T cell repertoires in COVID-19. Produced via immunoSEQ multiplex PCR; TCRdb's table is partial and in-frame only. The sample consists of some 140,000 clones, around 80% of them appearing once. Sequenced input: peripheral blood. The receptors here all came from a human donor in a cohort sampled during active COVID-19.

The CDR3 protein is CASSSGGGGAYRDTQYF. The CDR3 DNA reads TGTGCCAGCAGCTCGGGTGGAGGGGGCGCTTATAGAGATACGCAGTATTTT. This chain uses TRBV5-4 with TRBJ2-3; D may be TRBD1 (7 bases). Germline V gene data show CDR1 as SGHNT and CDR2 as YYREEE (reference sequence). V lost 3 bases, J lost 5 bases, and 22 bases lay in between. The CDR3 loop spans 17 amino acids.

This clone has just a few counts. The V and J genes are TRBV18 and TRBJ2-1; TRBD1 matches at 7 bases. The junction had 7 bases not matched to a gene; V was cut back by 4 bases and J by 4 bases. The CDR3 is 15 amino acids. Per the germline V gene, CDR1 is KGHSH and CDR2 is LQKENI. CDR3 coding DNA: TGTGCCAGCTCACAACGAACGGGACAGTACAATGAGCAGTTCTTC. Residues: CASSQRTGQYNEQFF.

The chain joins TRBV5-6 to TRBJ2-5; 13 bases are shared with TRBD2. Germline V gives CDR1 SGHDT, CDR2 YYEEEE. The CDR3 is 17 amino acids. V trimming: 4 bases; J trimming: 0 bases; junction bases outside the gene matches: 6. The CDR3: CASSPPTSGGDQETQYF. CDR3 coding DNA: TGTGCCAGCAGCCCCCCCACTAGCGGGGGGGACCAAGAGACCCAGTACTTC.

The V call is TRBV18, the J call TRBJ1-5; D unclear. The CDR3 totals 15 residues. V lost 3 bases and J lost 0, with 9 bases in between. Germline CDR1 and CDR2: KGHSH and LQKENI. CDR3 coding DNA: TGTGCCAGCTCACCGCACCACAGTAGCAATCAGCCCCAGCATTTT. Its translation: CASSPHHSSNQPQHF.

For the CDR3, the DNA is TGTGCCAGCAGCGTGTCACCCCCGGGGGGATCGAACACCGGGGAGCTGTTTTTT. This gives the protein CASSVSPPGGSNTGELFF. This chain uses TRBV9 with TRBJ2-2, with 7 positions matching TRBD2. This CDR3 spans 18 amino acids. V trimming: 2 bases; J trimming: 0 bases; junction bases outside the gene matches: 10. CDR1 and CDR2 (germline): SGDLS, YYNGEE.